This is a list of T cell receptor beta chains from one sample in a study of response to subunit inactivated influenza vaccine. TCRdb itself ran the RT-PCR reads through MiXCR, one entry per CDR3 protein. The table records 170,000 or so distinct CDR3 sequences, 9.5% to 12% of them present only once. The material sequenced was CD8+ T cells sorted from PBMCs, taken approximately 25 months after vaccination. The receptors shown here come from a man between 50 and 70 years old who received an inactivated influenza vaccine. Each CDR3 is given with its conserved first and last residue. The order of the fields is J gene, D gene, clone size, V gene, CDR3 protein, CDR3 DNA. D genes are given only for firm matches. Size values are once, few and many counts, or a class for expanded clones, and some rows have none.

J gene: TRBJ2-1; D gene: NA; clone size: many; V gene: TRBV5-1; CDR3 protein: CASGGGGSYNEQFF; CDR3 DNA: TGCGCCAGCGGCGGGGGCGGCTCCTACAATGAGCAGTTCTTC
J gene: TRBJ2-3; D gene: NA; clone size: NA; V gene: TRBV9; CDR3 protein: CASSVSGTWDTQYF; CDR3 DNA: TGTGCCAGCAGCGTCTCAGGGACCTGGGATACGCAGTATTTT
J gene: TRBJ2-3; D gene: NA; clone size: few; V gene: TRBV12-3/TRBV12-4; CDR3 protein: CASSLALGAGYATDTQYF; CDR3 DNA: TGTGCCAGCAGTTTAGCGCTGGGAGCGGGCTACGCCACAGATACGCAGTATTTT
J gene: TRBJ2-5; D gene: TRBD2; clone size: NA; V gene: TRBV3-1; CDR3 protein: CASSPVRTRGKETQYF; CDR3 DNA: TGTGCCAGCAGCCCCGTGAGGACTAGGGGCAAAGAGACCCAGTACTTC
J gene: TRBJ1-1; D gene: TRBD1; clone size: NA; V gene: TRBV16; CDR3 protein: CASSQSGTGTYTEAFF; CDR3 DNA: TGTGCCAGCAGCCAATCGGGGACAGGGACGTACACTGAAGCTTTCTTT
J gene: TRBJ2-7; D gene: NA; clone size: few; V gene: TRBV29-1; CDR3 protein: CSVEQRGGDYEQYF; CDR3 DNA: TGCAGCGTTGAACAGAGGGGGGGAGACTACGAGCAGTACTTC
J gene: TRBJ2-6; D gene: NA; clone size: few; V gene: TRBV19; CDR3 protein: CASSIFGSSSGANVLTF; CDR3 DNA: TGTGCCAGTAGTATTTTCGGGTCAAGCTCTGGGGCCAACGTCCTGACTTTC
J gene: TRBJ2-1; D gene: TRBD2; clone size: many; V gene: TRBV29-1; CDR3 protein: CSASGLAGGLSSYNEQFF; CDR3 DNA: TGCAGCGCTTCCGGACTAGCGGGAGGTCTAAGCTCCTACAATGAGCAGTTCTTC
J gene: TRBJ2-7; D gene: TRBD2; clone size: few; V gene: TRBV7-8; CDR3 protein: CASSLASGNRYEQYF; CDR3 DNA: TGTGCCAGCAGCTTAGCGAGCGGGAATAGGTACGAGCAGTACTTC
J gene: TRBJ2-1; D gene: TRBD2; clone size: NA; V gene: TRBV15; CDR3 protein: CATSRKRREVNNEQFF; CDR3 DNA: TGTGCCACCAGCAGAAAGCGGCGGGAGGTCAACAATGAGCAGTTCTTC
J gene: TRBJ2-7; D gene: NA; clone size: many; V gene: TRBV15; CDR3 protein: CATSSVSLSGVTYEQYF; CDR3 DNA: TGTGCCACCAGCAGCGTTTCTCTTTCGGGAGTAACCTACGAGCAGTACTTC
J gene: TRBJ2-7; D gene: TRBD2; clone size: NA; V gene: TRBV4-3; CDR3 protein: CASSQGLAGGPGEQYF; CDR3 DNA: TGCGCCAGCAGCCAAGGGCTAGCGGGAGGGCCAGGCGAGCAGTACTTC
J gene: TRBJ2-2; D gene: TRBD2; clone size: few; V gene: TRBV12-3/TRBV12-4; CDR3 protein: CASSLAIAGGFDGELFF; CDR3 DNA: TGTGCCAGCAGTTTGGCGATAGCGGGAGGGTTCGACGGGGAGCTGTTTTTT
J gene: TRBJ1-6; D gene: NA; clone size: many; V gene: TRBV7-6; CDR3 protein: CASSEGSGVDNSPLHF; CDR3 DNA: TGTGCCAGCAGCGAGGGATCGGGGGTTGATAATTCACCCCTCCACTTT
J gene: TRBJ2-7; D gene: NA; clone size: many; V gene: TRBV7-2; CDR3 protein: CASSLFPAYEQYF; CDR3 DNA: TGTGCCAGCAGCTTATTCCCCGCCTACGAGCAGTACTTC
J gene: TRBJ1-6; D gene: TRBD1; clone size: many; V gene: TRBV7-9; CDR3 protein: CASNAGTENSPLHF; CDR3 DNA: TGTGCCAGCAATGCCGGGACAGAGAATTCACCCCTCCACTTT
J gene: TRBJ2-1; D gene: NA; clone size: NA; V gene: TRBV27; CDR3 protein: CASSLAGLFREQFF; CDR3 DNA: TGTGCCAGCAGTTTAGCGGGCCTGTTCCGAGAGCAGTTCTTC
J gene: TRBJ2-7; D gene: NA; clone size: many; V gene: TRBV5-1; CDR3 protein: CASSLLPGGHEQYF; CDR3 DNA: TGCGCCAGCAGCTTGCTTCCAGGAGGGCACGAGCAGTACTTC
J gene: TRBJ2-3; D gene: NA; clone size: few; V gene: TRBV9; CDR3 protein: CASSVGPEDWELTDTQYF; CDR3 DNA: TGTGCCAGCAGCGTAGGGCCTGAGGACTGGGAACTCACAGATACGCAGTATTTT
J gene: TRBJ2-3; D gene: NA; clone size: many; V gene: TRBV12-3/TRBV12-4; CDR3 protein: CASSLGSTDTQYF; CDR3 DNA: TGCGCCAGCAGCTTGGGGAGCACAGATACGCAGTATTTT
J gene: TRBJ1-1; D gene: NA; clone size: many; V gene: TRBV6-5; CDR3 protein: CASSYSISMNTEAFF; CDR3 DNA: TGTGCCAGCAGTTACTCGATCTCGATGAACACTGAAGCTTTCTTT
J gene: TRBJ2-1; D gene: TRBD2; clone size: many; V gene: TRBV14; CDR3 protein: CASSRGLAGAPIYNEQFF; CDR3 DNA: TGTGCCAGCAGCAGGGGACTAGCGGGAGCGCCTATTTACAATGAGCAGTTCTTC
J gene: TRBJ2-7; D gene: TRBD1; clone size: few; V gene: TRBV29-1; CDR3 protein: CSVEAGGAYEQYF; CDR3 DNA: TGCAGCGTTGAGGCAGGGGGAGCCTACGAGCAGTACTTC
J gene: TRBJ2-7; D gene: TRBD2; clone size: few; V gene: TRBV4-3; CDR3 protein: CASSHLSGTSYEQYF; CDR3 DNA: TGCGCCAGCAGCCATCTTAGCGGGACCTCCTACGAGCAGTACTTC
J gene: TRBJ1-1; D gene: NA; clone size: NA; V gene: TRBV14; CDR3 protein: CASSQEGENTEAFF; CDR3 DNA: TGTGCCAGCAGCCAAGAAGGAGAGAACACTGAAGCTTTCTTT
J gene: TRBJ2-3; D gene: NA; clone size: few; V gene: TRBV9; CDR3 protein: CASSVVTSDTQYF; CDR3 DNA: TGTGCCAGCAGCGTAGTTACTTCCGATACGCAGTATTTT
J gene: TRBJ2-5; D gene: NA; clone size: NA; V gene: TRBV6-2/TRBV6-3; CDR3 protein: CASSYRLEGIETQYF; CDR3 DNA: TGTGCCAGCAGTTACAGGCTAGAGGGTATAGAGACCCAGTACTTC
J gene: TRBJ2-1; D gene: NA; clone size: many; V gene: TRBV4-3; CDR3 protein: CASSQSIALSSYNEQFF; CDR3 DNA: TGCGCCAGCAGCCAGAGCATAGCGCTAAGCTCCTACAATGAGCAGTTCTTC
J gene: TRBJ2-1; D gene: TRBD1; clone size: NA; V gene: TRBV20-1; CDR3 protein: CSAHYRGHDNEQFF; CDR3 DNA: TGCAGTGCTCACTACAGGGGGCACGACAATGAGCAGTTCTTC
J gene: TRBJ2-7; D gene: NA; clone size: few; V gene: TRBV7-9; CDR3 protein: CASSSKGWAQQYF; CDR3 DNA: TGTGCCAGCAGCTCCAAGGGGTGGGCCCAGCAGTACTTC
J gene: TRBJ2-7; D gene: NA; clone size: NA; V gene: TRBV30; CDR3 protein: CAWSPLPTDSYEQYF; CDR3 DNA: TGTGCCTGGAGCCCCCTTCCGACGGACTCCTACGAGCAGTACTTC
J gene: TRBJ2-2; D gene: TRBD2; clone size: few; V gene: TRBV7-9; CDR3 protein: CASSSGLVELFF; CDR3 DNA: TGTGCCAGCAGTTCCGGACTAGTAGAGCTGTTTTTT
J gene: TRBJ2-7; D gene: TRBD1; clone size: NA; V gene: TRBV10-3; CDR3 protein: CAISDSDRTYEQYF; CDR3 DNA: TGTGCCATCAGTGACTCGGACAGGACCTACGAGCAGTACTTC
J gene: TRBJ2-3; D gene: TRBD2; clone size: many; V gene: TRBV12-3/TRBV12-4; CDR3 protein: CASSLGGGAKDTQYF; CDR3 DNA: TGTGCCAGCAGTTTGGGCGGGGGGGCAAAAGATACGCAGTATTTT
J gene: TRBJ2-1; D gene: TRBD2; clone size: few; V gene: TRBV7-9; CDR3 protein: CASSHSSGQYNEQFF; CDR3 DNA: TGTGCCAGCAGCCATTCTAGCGGGCAATACAATGAGCAGTTCTTC
J gene: TRBJ2-5; D gene: TRBD2; clone size: few; V gene: TRBV20-1; CDR3 protein: CSAIWTSGETQYF; CDR3 DNA: TGCAGTGCTATATGGACTAGCGGTGAGACCCAGTACTTC
J gene: TRBJ2-7; D gene: NA; clone size: NA; V gene: TRBV20-1; CDR3 protein: CSAEVWGTTYEQYF; CDR3 DNA: TGCAGTGCCGAGGTTTGGGGGACCACCTACGAGCAGTACTTC
J gene: TRBJ2-2; D gene: NA; clone size: many; V gene: TRBV6-2/TRBV6-3; CDR3 protein: CASKGPKTEITELFF; CDR3 DNA: TGTGCCAGCAAGGGGCCTAAGACAGAGATAACCGAGCTGTTTTTT
J gene: TRBJ2-1; D gene: NA; clone size: few; V gene: TRBV5-1; CDR3 protein: CASSPTYSYNEQFF; CDR3 DNA: TGCGCCAGCAGCCCGACTTACTCCTACAATGAGCAGTTCTTC
J gene: TRBJ1-2; D gene: NA; clone size: NA; V gene: TRBV20-1; CDR3 protein: CSGKRRGYGYTF; CDR3 DNA: TGCAGTGGAAAAAGAAGAGGATATGGCTACACCTTC
J gene: TRBJ2-7; D gene: NA; clone size: many; V gene: TRBV9; CDR3 protein: CASSVADSTYEQYF; CDR3 DNA: TGTGCCAGCAGCGTAGCCGACAGTACCTACGAGCAGTACTTC
J gene: TRBJ2-1; D gene: TRBD2; clone size: NA; V gene: TRBV7-2; CDR3 protein: CASSKPAGTSGRLLFF; CDR3 DNA: TGTGCCAGCAGCAAACCCGCAGGGACTAGCGGGAGATTGTTGTTCTTC
J gene: TRBJ2-5; D gene: TRBD2; clone size: few; V gene: TRBV4-1; CDR3 protein: CASSQVLSGGYQETQYF; CDR3 DNA: TGCGCCAGCAGCCAAGTACTTAGCGGGGGGTACCAAGAGACCCAGTACTTC
J gene: TRBJ1-2; D gene: NA; clone size: NA; V gene: TRBV2; CDR3 protein: CASTYPTRPTYGYTF; CDR3 DNA: TGTGCCAGCACTTACCCGACACGACCTACCTATGGCTACACCTTC
J gene: TRBJ2-3; D gene: NA; clone size: NA; V gene: TRBV29-1; CDR3 protein: CSVSGARTDTQYF; CDR3 DNA: TGCAGCGTCTCGGGGGCTCGAACAGATACGCAGTATTTT
J gene: TRBJ2-7; D gene: NA; clone size: few; V gene: TRBV11-2; CDR3 protein: CASSWMGASYEQYF; CDR3 DNA: TGTGCCAGCAGCTGGATGGGGGCATCCTACGAGCAGTACTTC
J gene: TRBJ2-5; D gene: TRBD2; clone size: few; V gene: TRBV25-1; CDR3 protein: CASSSPGLAGEETQYF; CDR3 DNA: TGTGCCAGCAGTTCCCCGGGACTAGCGGGGGAAGAGACCCAGTACTTC
J gene: TRBJ2-7; D gene: NA; clone size: NA; V gene: TRBV7-9; CDR3 protein: CASSPKGVKYEQYF; CDR3 DNA: TGTGCCAGCAGCCCCAAGGGGGTGAAGTACGAGCAGTACTTC
J gene: TRBJ2-1; D gene: TRBD1; clone size: NA; V gene: TRBV5-1; CDR3 protein: CASRVDMGQGAYNEQFF; CDR3 DNA: TGCGCCAGCCGTGTTGACATGGGACAGGGGGCCTACAATGAGCAGTTCTTC
J gene: TRBJ2-3; D gene: NA; clone size: NA; V gene: TRBV7-9; CDR3 protein: CASSPIDGKDPDTQYF; CDR3 DNA: TGTGCCAGCAGCCCGATCGACGGAAAAGACCCAGATACGCAGTATTTT
J gene: TRBJ2-2; D gene: NA; clone size: many; V gene: TRBV21-1; CDR3 protein: CASSPKPGPTAGSCFF; CDR3 DNA: NA
J gene: TRBJ2-7; D gene: NA; clone size: NA; V gene: TRBV18; CDR3 protein: CASSLYRGERYEQYF; CDR3 DNA: TGTGCCAGCTCACTATACAGAGGCGAACGCTACGAGCAGTACTTC
J gene: TRBJ2-7; D gene: NA; clone size: once; V gene: TRBV3-1; CDR3 protein: CASSQGISGLDYEQYF; CDR3 DNA: TGTGCCAGCAGCCAAGGGATTTCCGGGTTGGATTACGAGCAGTACTTC
J gene: TRBJ2-4; D gene: TRBD2; clone size: NA; V gene: TRBV20-1; CDR3 protein: CSAISGGEAKNIQYF; CDR3 DNA: TGCAGTGCAATTAGCGGGGGGGAAGCCAAAAACATTCAGTACTTC
J gene: TRBJ2-7; D gene: TRBD2; clone size: NA; V gene: TRBV27; CDR3 protein: CASSRFGGEHPYEQYF; CDR3 DNA: TGTGCCAGCAGTCGCTTTGGGGGGGAGCACCCCTACGAGCAGTACTTC
J gene: TRBJ2-7; D gene: TRBD1; clone size: NA; V gene: TRBV5-1; CDR3 protein: CASSIGQGGSYEQYF; CDR3 DNA: TGCGCCAGCAGCATAGGACAGGGAGGTTCCTACGAGCAGTACTTC
J gene: TRBJ2-7; D gene: TRBD2; clone size: NA; V gene: TRBV27; CDR3 protein: CASSLGLADYEQYF; CDR3 DNA: TGTGCCAGCAGTTTAGGGCTAGCGGACTACGAGCAGTACTTC
J gene: TRBJ2-3; D gene: NA; clone size: NA; V gene: TRBV11-2; CDR3 protein: CASSLGRGIAASSTDTQYF; CDR3 DNA: TGTGCCAGCAGCTTAGGTAGGGGCATAGCGGCCTCTAGCACAGATACGCAGTATTTT
J gene: TRBJ2-3; D gene: NA; clone size: few; V gene: TRBV4-1; CDR3 protein: CASSNPGTDTQYF; CDR3 DNA: TGCGCCAGCAGCAATCCCGGCACAGATACGCAGTATTTT